Following are 13 T cell receptor beta chains from one sample sequenced in a study of blood T cell repertoires in COVID-19. Only in-frame clones appear in the TCRdb table, and some are missing; sequencing was by immunoSEQ multiplex PCR. Here the sample spans 45,000 to 60,000 clones, approximately 85% being singletons. Sequenced: peripheral blood. The origin of the receptors is a man aged 50 to 59 with active COVID-19.

V and J are TRBV6-5 and TRBJ1-3; 7 bases fit TRBD1. Trimming took 5 bases from V and 7 from J; bases not matched to a gene: 5. Germline V gene sequence: CDR1 MNHEY, CDR2 SVGAGI. This CDR3 has 13 residues. CDR3 DNA sequence: TGTGCCAGCAGTCCGGACAGGAGGAACACCATATATTTT. Protein sequence: CASSPDRRNTIYF.

This chain uses TRBV7-9 with TRBJ1-2, with a weak D call TRBD1 (5 bases). V was clipped by 1 base and J by 8 bases, with 14 bases between them. This CDR3 has 14 residues. The V gene's germline CDR1 is SEHNR and CDR2 FQNEAQ (reference sequence). CDR3 amino acids: CASSLGGRPQGYTF. The CDR3 DNA reads as TGTGCCAGCAGCTTAGGGGGCCGACCCCAGGGCTACACCTTC.

The J gene is TRBJ1-3, the V gene TRBV6-1; D is undetermined. Trimming took 5 bases from V and 0 from J, leaving 14 bases between them. In germline, CDR1 is MNHNS, CDR2 SASEGT. The CDR3 contains 16 residues. This CDR3 reads CASSQGAGLSGNTIYF. For the CDR3, the DNA is TGTGCCAGCAGTCAAGGCGCTGGTCTCTCTGGAAACACCATATATTTT.

This rearrangement joins TRBV28 to TRBJ2-3, with 15 bases that match TRBD2. The ends lost 5 bases at V and 5 bases at J; junction bases unmatched: 8. Germline CDR1 is MDHEN and CDR2 is SYDVKM. This CDR3 spans 17 amino acids. The CDR3: CASSPSGTSGGKDTQYF. The CDR3 bases are TGTGCCAGCAGTCCCTCCGGGACTAGCGGGGGGAAAGATACGCAGTATTTT.

The J gene is TRBJ1-5, the V gene TRBV3-1 (or the pseudogene TRBV3-2), with a tentative D call TRBD1 (5 bases). Trimming shortened V by 4 bases and J by 7 bases, and 14 bases separated the two germline ends. Per germline, CDR1 LGHDT and CDR2 YNNKEL (reference sequence). The CDR3 extends over 14 amino acids. In DNA, the CDR3 is TGTGCCAGCAGCCGGTCCCACGGGGGGCAGCCCCAGCATTTT. Amino acid sequence: CASSRSHGGQPQHF.

The V and J genes are TRBV6-5 and TRBJ2-3; 11 bases are shared with TRBD1. V was clipped by 8 bases and J by 3 bases; unmatched bases: 1. Germline CDR1 is MNHEY and CDR2 is SVGAGI. This CDR3 contains 13 residues. CDR3 amino acids: CASGDRGTDTQYF. CDR3 nucleotides: TGTGCCAGCGGGGACAGGGGGACAGATACGCAGTATTTT.

The CDR3 region has the DNA TGTGCCAGCAGCTTGACTGGAGTAGCGAACGAGCAGTACGTC. Its translation is CASSLTGVANEQYV. V is TRBV7-2 and J is TRBJ2-7; D may be TRBD2 (5 bases). This CDR3 is 14 amino acids long. Germline V CDR1 and CDR2: SGHTA, FQGNSA. V was shortened by 3 bases and J by 5 bases, with 14 bases between the two germline ends.

The chain links TRBV29-1 to TRBJ2-1; 7 bases are a match to TRBD1. Germline V CDR1 and CDR2: SQVTM, ANQGSEA. The CDR3 contains 11 residues. The ends lost 6 bases at V and 7 bases at J; junction bases unmatched: 3. The CDR3 reads CSVYRGNEQFF. Here the CDR3 DNA reads TGCAGCGTCTACAGGGGAAATGAGCAGTTCTTC.

This chain uses TRBV7-2 with TRBJ2-5; maybe TRBD2 (6 bases). Trimming removed 8 bases at V and 4 bases at J, with 14 bases between. The CDR3 is 13 residues long. Germline CDR1 and CDR2: SGHTA and FQGNSA. The CDR3 DNA reads as TGTGCCAGCCGAATGACGGGGGTAGAGACCCAGTACTTC. Protein product: CASRMTGVETQYF.

The V call is TRBV12-5, the J call TRBJ1-4; possible D gene TRBD1, 5 bases. Germline loops: CDR1 LGHNT, CDR2 FRNRAP. V was cut by 6 bases and J by 6 bases, with 11 bases left in between. CDR3 size: 13 residues. The CDR3 DNA is TGTGCTAGTGGATCAGACAGTTATGAAAAACTGTTTTTT. This translates into CASGSDSYEKLFF.

V is TRBV5-4 and J is TRBJ2-7; D not certain. Trimming cost V 0 bases and J 0 bases, with 4 bases left between them. Germline V lookup: CDR1 SGHNT, CDR2 YYREEE (reference sequence). The CDR3 contains 13 residues. The CDR3, as DNA: TGTGCCAGCAGCTTGGACGGCTCCTACGAGCAGTACGTC. Amino acid sequence: CASSLDGSYEQYV.

The chain links TRBV11-2 to TRBJ2-1; TRBD2 matches 11 bases. The CDR3 runs to 16 residues. The trim removed 5 bases at V and 9 bases at J, leaving 12 bases unmatched. Germline CDR1 and CDR2: SGHAT and FQNNGV. This chain's CDR3 is CASSPWTSGPSSEQFF. Here the CDR3 DNA reads TGTGCCAGCAGCCCGTGGACTAGCGGGCCGTCGAGTGAGCAGTTCTTC.

This clone is a singleton in its sample. The chain has TRBV14 and TRBJ2-1; 9 bases are shared with TRBD2. V trimming: 1 base; J trimming: 13 bases; junction bases outside the gene matches: 5. The CDR3 totals 13 residues. From germline, CDR1 is SGHDN and CDR2 FVKESK. Here the CDR3 reads CASSQVDSGGQFF. The CDR3 DNA reads as TGTGCCAGCAGCCAAGTAGATAGCGGGGGTCAGTTCTTC.